This entry concerns a single T cell receptor (beta chain). As yet, its antigen is unknown. These data originate in a study of vaccination and CD4 T cells after COVID-19. In the study overall: Post-vaccine specimens were obtained a median 72 days after dose two (range 14 to 241).

Treatment here: roughly 10-day PBMC culture with coronavirus spike peptide pools or control peptides (ViraFEST assay). The collection of CD4+ T cells from the unexposed donor took place before the COVID-19 pandemic (2011-2018). The Oncomine TCR Beta short-read assay was applied to DNA of cultured CD4+ T cells. MiXCR, run by TCRdb on the PCR reads, gives a single entry per CDR3 protein. This sample has about 7,800 distinct CDR3 sequences; around three fifths occur once, and the top ten carry about 12%. This CDR3 is built from 12 residues. The V gene lost 4 bases and the J gene lost 6 bases, with 9 bases spanning the gap. Per germline, CDR1 ENHRY and CDR2 SYGVKD.

The rearrangement links TRBV10-3 to TRBJ1-2; TRBD1 might be the D (5 bases). Material: CD4+ T cells from blood, cultured in vitro. This clonotype was sampled from a human donor in good health. CDR3 amino acids: CAISAGGNGYTF. The CDR3, as DNA: TGTGCCATCAGTGCGGGGGGAAATGGCTACACCTTC.